The clone carrying this TCR beta chain was seen a handful of times. Its antigen remains unidentified. J gave up 7 bases and V 5 bases, and 9 bases lay outside the gene matches. Per the germline V gene, CDR1 is DFQATT and CDR2 is SNEGSKA (reference sequence). The CDR3 consists of 15 residues. This record comes from a study of T-cell reconstitution after alpha-beta-depleted transplantation in children. Overall study results and limits: Among T cells one year after transplant, newly produced cells accounted for most counts and diversity. Expanded graft clones, several hundred of them, were reportedly the source of alpha-beta T cells about two months after transplant. There were some patients whose high TCRbeta diversity at day 60 came from surviving recipient T cells and thymic progenitors.

Construction of the TCRbeta library involved unique molecular identifiers. TCRdb fed the PCR reads into MiXCR, producing one record per CDR3 protein. The table has fewer than 250,000 distinct CDR3 sequences, roughly 18% seen once. This specimen was PBMCs, mostly from graft donor cells, taken 360 days after TCRalphabeta/CD19-depleted stem cell transplant. The chain is built from TRBV20-1 and TRBJ2-1, with TRBD2 matching 12 bases. The clonotype comes from a male patient aged 2-15 years who had a stem cell transplant for acute lymphoblastic leukemia, so the T cells may come from the graft donor. CDR3 loop: CSAATSGGNRNEQFF. Written as DNA, the CDR3 is TGCAGTGCTGCGACTAGCGGGGGCAATAGGAATGAGCAGTTCTTC.